A selection of T cell receptor beta chains follows, all from one sample in a study of T-cell reconstitution after alpha-beta-depleted transplantation in children. Via MiXCR, TCRdb re-called the PCR reads, giving one row per CDR3 protein. This table has approximately 400,000 distinct CDR3 sequences, roughly a tenth appearing once. Sample: PBMCs from the stem cell graft donor, taken from the stem cell graft. These TCRs come from a human donor who donated a stem cell graft to a child with acute myeloid leukemia. The CDR3 runs from the conserved cysteine through the conserved F or W. D genes are given only for firm matches. Size is stated for part of the rows, as once, few or many counts, or as a class when the clone is expanded.

length | size | J | D | V | DNA | CDR3
12 | few | TRBJ2-5 | TRBD2 | TRBV20-1 | TGCAGTGCTGGCAGCGGGAGTGAGACCCAGTACTTC | CSAGSGSETQYF
18 | few | TRBJ2-2 | NA | TRBV3-1 | TGTGCCAGCAGCCAAGCTTTAATCTCAGGGACGAACACCGGGGAGCTGTTTTTT | CASSQALISGTNTGELFF
11 | few | TRBJ2-1 | NA | TRBV20-1 | TGCAGTGCCGAACCGTACCCTGAGCAGTTCTTC | CSAEPYPEQFF
14 | few | TRBJ1-1 | NA | TRBV18 | TGTGCCAGCTCACCATTTCCGGGGGCACCTGAAGCTTTCTTT | CASSPFPGAPEAFF
13 | many | TRBJ2-7 | NA | TRBV20-1 | TGCAGTGCTAGAGGAAGCGGATCCTACGAGCAGTACTTC | CSARGSGSYEQYF
14 | many | TRBJ2-5 | NA | TRBV20-1 | TGCAGTGCTGCCCGCCGAGACATCCAAGAGACCCAGTACTTC | CSAARRDIQETQYF
8 | NA | TRBJ1-4 | NA | TRBV5-5 | TGTGCCAGCACCCAGGGGAGTTTT | CASTQGSF
12 | NA | TRBJ2-7 | NA | TRBV13 | TGTGCCAGCAGCAGCCACAGGGACGAGCAGTACTTC | CASSSHRDEQYF
14 | few | TRBJ1-1 | NA | TRBV20-1 | TGCAGTGCTAGATTGGGAGGGGCAGACACTGAAGCTTTCTTT | CSARLGGADTEAFF
16 | few | TRBJ2-1 | NA | TRBV11-2 | TGTGCCAGCAGCTTAGTTGACCTACAGCAGGGGAATGAGCAGTTCTTC | CASSLVDLQQGNEQFF
16 | many | TRBJ2-3 | TRBD2 | TRBV7-3 | TGTGCCAGCAGCTCAGGGGCTAGCGGGGGGGCGGATACGCAGTATTTT | CASSSGASGGADTQYF
15 | once | TRBJ2-7 | NA | TRBV12-5 | TGTGCTAGTGGTTTGGTTCGGGGCTCGTCCTACGAGCAGTACTTC | CASGLVRGSSYEQYF
14 | NA | TRBJ1-2 | TRBD1 | TRBV18 | TGTGCCAGCTCACCTACGACAGGGAAGTATGGCTACACCTTC | CASSPTTGKYGYTF
14 | many | TRBJ2-6 | NA | TRBV29-1 | TGCAGCGTTGAAGTGGCGTCTGGGGCCAACGTCCTGACTTTC | CSVEVASGANVLTF
14 | NA | TRBJ2-7 | TRBD2 | TRBV5-4 | TGTGCCAGCAGTCTAGCGGGAGGGCCCCGGGAGCAGTACTTC | CASSLAGGPREQYF
14 | few | TRBJ1-3 | NA | TRBV28 | TGTGCCAGCAGGTCACAGGGTTCTGGAAACACCATATATTTT | CASRSQGSGNTIYF
12 | NA | TRBJ2-1 | NA | TRBV7-8 | TGTGCCAGCAGCCCAAGATACGATGAGCAGTTCTTC | CASSPRYDEQFF
13 | NA | TRBJ2-3 | NA | TRBV29-1 | TGCAGCGGTCTACGGAAGATCGCAGATACGCAGTATTTT | CSGLRKIADTQYF
13 | many | TRBJ2-7 | NA | TRBV7-2 | TGTGCCAGCAGCTTGAGGGAGCTCTACGAGCAGTACTTC | CASSLRELYEQYF
13 | once | TRBJ1-4 | NA | TRBV12-3/TRBV12-4 | TGTGCCAGCAGTCGACAGGAGAATGAAAAACTGTTTTTT | CASSRQENEKLFF
16 | few | TRBJ2-1 | TRBD1 | TRBV20-1 | TGCAGTGCAAGACGACAGGGCAGGTCGTGGGTCAATGAGCAGTTCTTC | CSARRQGRSWVNEQFF
15 | few | TRBJ2-2 | NA | TRBV5-1 | TGCGCCAGCAGCTTTAGCCCGGGTACCAGCGGGGAGCTGTTTTTT | CASSFSPGTSGELFF
14 | NA | TRBJ2-1 | NA | TRBV12-3/TRBV12-4 | TGTGCCAGCAGTCTTGGTAGCCGTTACAATGAGCAGTTCTTC | CASSLGSRYNEQFF
15 | many | TRBJ2-1 | NA | TRBV7-9 | TGTGCCAGCAGCCCGGACTGGAGCTCCTACAATGAGCAGTTCTTC | CASSPDWSSYNEQFF
12 | few | TRBJ2-1 | NA | TRBV20-1 | TGCAGTGCTAGCGGACCTAGCAATGAGCAGTTCTTC | CSASGPSNEQFF
14 | NA | TRBJ1-1 | NA | TRBV12-3/TRBV12-4 | TGTGCCAGCAGGGGGACGGGAATGAACACTGAAGCTTTCTTT | CASRGTGMNTEAFF
15 | NA | TRBJ2-2 | NA | TRBV2 | TGTGCCAGCTCCAGGACCAGTCTAGTCGGGGGGGAGCTGTTTTTT | CASSRTSLVGGELFF
16 | NA | TRBJ2-5 | TRBD2 | TRBV5-1 | TGCGCCAGCAGCTTTCGACTAGCTTCGGTTCGAGAGACCCAGTACTTC | CASSFRLASVRETQYF
11 | NA | TRBJ2-5 | NA | TRBV29-1 | TGCAGCGGTAGATCCGGGGAGACCCAGTACTTC | CSGRSGETQYF
14 | NA | TRBJ2-1 | TRBD2 | TRBV29-1 | TGCAGCGTGGTGGAGACGGGAGGGTACAATGAGCAGTTCTTC | CSVVETGGYNEQFF
17 | few | TRBJ2-3 | NA | TRBV10-3 | TGTGCCATCAGTGAGTCGTGGAGGAGCGTTATTACAGATACGCAGTATTTT | CAISESWRSVITDTQYF